What follows are 3 T cell receptor beta chains derived from one specimen sequenced in a study of blood T cell repertoires in COVID-19 (dated by TCRdb to the early 2020s). Library construction relied on the immunoSEQ multiplex PCR assay. TCRdb limited this immuneACCESS table to in-frame rearrangements with V and J called. A share of clones is missing; checked studies link under half to unresolved V genes, and the rest is unexplained. Recorded for this sample are approximately 190,000 clones; 82% of them occurred a single time. Roughly 7.1% of the sample is taken by the ten largest. The material sequenced was peripheral blood. Every receptor here comes from a woman aged 60-75 years with COVID-19, enrolled during active disease.

The V call is TRBV18, the J call TRBJ1-4; 8 bases are a match to TRBD1. V lost 2 bases to trimming and J lost 4 bases; unmatched junction nucleotides: 12. Per germline, CDR1 KGHSH and CDR2 LQKENI. The CDR3 runs 18 residues. In DNA, the CDR3 is TGTGCCAGCTCACCAGGGACAGGTCGAAAGGGGGGTAATGAAAAACTGTTTTTT. Translated: CASSPGTGRKGGNEKLFF.

This clone was seen only once. The V and J genes are TRBV28 and TRBJ2-1, with 13 nucleotides matching TRBD2. The CDR3 spans 16 residues. The germline gives CDR1 MDHEN, CDR2 SYDVKM. The V segment lost 6 bases and the J segment 9 bases; nucleotides outside the gene matches: 11. CDR3 loop: CASRNGLAGEFVEQFF. The CDR3 region has the DNA TGTGCCAGCAGAAACGGACTAGCGGGAGAGTTTGTTGAGCAGTTCTTC.

The rearrangement links TRBV12-5 to TRBJ2-1; TRBD1 matches at 11 bases. Germline loops: CDR1 LGHNT, CDR2 FRNRAP. Unmatched junction bases numbered 9, after V lost 1 base and J lost 13 bases. The CDR3 runs 15 residues. This CDR3 reads CASGLGTGGEGAQFF. The CDR3 DNA reads as TGTGCTAGTGGTTTGGGGACAGGGGGCGAGGGGGCACAGTTCTTC.